The source of this T cell receptor (beta chain) is a study of PD-L1 blockade in urothelial cancer. The data were produced by immunoSEQ multiplex PCR, yet TCRdb's version contains in-frame clones alone and is incomplete. This table has approximately 79,000 clones, roughly 90% appearing once. From germline, CDR1 is SGHVS and CDR2 FNYEAQ. This CDR3 region has 14 residues. Trimming cost V 5 bases and J 4 bases; bases outside gene matches: 5. The time point: peripheral blood 6 weeks after treatment start. The sample here was PBMCs, taken around atezolizumab (anti-PD-L1) treatment. The receptor comes from a woman of 80 years or more with urothelial cancer. The genes are TRBV7-6 and TRBJ1-1, with TRBD1 matching over 9 bases. CDR3 nucleotide sequence: TGTGCCAGCAGCCCGGGACAGGGAAGCACTGAAGCTTTCTTT. This gives the protein CASSPGQGSTEAFF.